Below are 20 T cell receptor beta chains sequenced from a single sample in a study of OX40 agonist ivuxolimab in advanced cancers. TCRdb's copy holds only in-frame clones and misses some; the assay was immunoSEQ multiplex PCR. Among tens of thousands of clones listed, around 91% were seen once. The material sequenced was CD4+ or CD8+ T cells sorted from blood, taken in a trial of the OX40 agonist ivuxolimab. Every receptor here comes from an adult with an advanced solid tumor such as melanoma, head and neck, liver or kidney cancer.

The V gene is TRBV7-9, the J gene TRBJ1-2, with D perhaps TRBD1 (6 bases). This CDR3 region has 17 residues. Germline-derived CDR1 and CDR2 are SEHNR and FQNEAQ (reference sequence). The V and J ends lost 5 bases and 3 bases respectively, with 22 bases between them. The CDR3 reads CASSTTELTGSDYGYTF. CDR3 nucleotides: TGTGCCAGCAGCACCACCGAACTGACAGGTTCTGACTATGGCTACACCTTC.

The rearrangement joins TRBV7-2 to TRBJ1-1; D not certain. The CDR3 spans 13 residues. V lost 4 bases, J lost 6 bases, and 12 bases lay in between. Germline V CDR1 and CDR2: SGHTA, FQGNSA. The CDR3 loop reads CASSSVQVAEAFF. The CDR3 DNA follows: TGTGCCAGCAGCTCGGTCCAGGTGGCTGAAGCTTTCTTT.

The chain uses TRBV6-5 and TRBJ1-4, with 9 bases matching TRBD1. The CDR3 is made up of 15 amino acids. After removal of 8 bases from V and 3 bases from J, the junction contained 7 bases not matched to a gene. Germline V gene data show CDR1 as MNHEY and CDR2 as SVGAGI. As DNA, the CDR3 is TGTGCCAGCGGGCTCGGGGACAGGGCTAATGAAAAACTGTTTTTT. Its translation is CASGLGDRANEKLFF.

The chain links TRBV30 to TRBJ2-1, with no clear D. Germline lookup yields CDR1 GTSNPN and CDR2 SVGIG (reference sequence). The CDR3 runs to 13 residues. V lost 0 bases and J lost 16, with 19 bases in between. The CDR3 coding sequence is TGTGCCTGGAGTGTACTGGGTTCTACATCGCAATTCTTC. The encoded protein is CAWSVLGSTSQFF.

The V and J genes are TRBV19 and TRBJ2-3; no reliable D call. From germline, CDR1 is LNHDA and CDR2 SQIVND (reference sequence). With 3 bases removed from V and 0 bases from J, the gap between germline ends came to 7 bases. This CDR3 is built from 14 residues. In DNA form, the CDR3 reads TGTGCCAGTAGTATTTTTTCAAGCACAGATACGCAGTATTTT. As protein: CASSIFSSTDTQYF.

This chain uses TRBV5-1 with TRBJ2-5; D gene ambiguous. The V and J ends lost 1 base and 2 bases respectively, with 9 bases between them. CDR3 length: 14 residues. Germline CDR1 SGHRS, CDR2 YFSETQ. The DNA of the CDR3 is TGCGCCAGCAGCTTGATACTTGCACAAGAGACCCAGTACTTC. It codes for CASSLILAQETQYF.

This clone was observed once. The gene calls are TRBV7-8 and TRBJ2-3, with 7 bases matching TRBD1. The CDR3 extends over 13 amino acids. V trimming: 4 bases; J trimming: 8 bases; junction bases outside the gene matches: 6. Germline V gene data show CDR1 as SGHVS and CDR2 as FQNEAQ. The CDR3 spells CASSSSTGVTQYF. The CDR3 nucleotides read TGTGCCAGCAGCTCCAGTACAGGGGTTACGCAGTATTTT.

This chain joins TRBV5-1 and TRBJ2-6, with D hard to call. Germline values: CDR1 SGHRS, CDR2 YFSETQ. This CDR3 region has 16 residues. V lost 2 bases to trimming and J lost 2 bases, with 11 bases between them. CDR3 in amino acids: CASSFLVVAGANVLTF. CDR3 nucleotide sequence: TGCGCCAGCAGCTTTCTAGTGGTAGCTGGGGCCAACGTCCTGACTTTC.

The chain has TRBV28 and TRBJ2-2, with 7 bases identical to TRBD2. This CDR3 spans 15 amino acids. Germline V gene lookup returns CDR1 MDHEN and CDR2 SYDVKM. Trimming at V came to 2 bases and at J to 2 bases, leaving 2 bases not matched to a gene. The CDR3 DNA reads as TGTGCCAGCAGTTTAGCGGGAGCCAACACCGGGGAGCTGTTTTTT. As protein: CASSLAGANTGELFF. The full variable domain, completed using reference TRBV28 and TRBJ2-2, is DVKVTQSSRYLVKRTGEKVFLECVQDMDHENMFWYRQDPGLGLRLIYFSYDVKMKEKGDIPEGYSVSREKKERFSLILESASTNQTSMYLCASSLAGANTGELFFGEGSRLTVL.

This chain uses TRBV5-1 with TRBJ2-2, with 8 bases lining up with TRBD2. The germline gives CDR1 SGHRS, CDR2 YFSETQ. CDR3 length equals 18 residues. Unmatched junction bases numbered 9, after V lost 0 bases and J lost 2 bases. The CDR3 loop is CASSLGDFSGVNTGELFF. The CDR3, as DNA: TGCGCCAGCAGCTTGGGTGACTTTAGCGGGGTAAACACCGGGGAGCTGTTTTTT.

This chain connects TRBV20-1 to TRBJ2-5; no definite D call. The V and J ends lost 4 bases and 5 bases respectively, with 8 bases between them. CDR1 and CDR2 from the germline V gene are DFQATT and SNEGSKA (reference sequence). This CDR3 has 11 amino acids. The CDR3 nucleotides are TGCAGTGCTACAGTGGAGGAGACCCAGTACTTC. Amino acids: CSATVEETQYF.

This clone has more than one count but fewer than ten. The rearrangement joins TRBV28 to TRBJ2-2; the D gene is possibly TRBD1 (5 bases). The CDR3 sequence is 14 residues long. Trimming removed 5 bases at V and 6 bases at J, with 13 bases between. Germline assignment: CDR1 MDHEN and CDR2 SYDVKM. The CDR3 sequence is CASSPWTSSGELFF. As DNA, the CDR3 is TGTGCCAGCAGTCCTTGGACATCCTCCGGGGAGCTGTTTTTT.

The chain has TRBV18 and TRBJ2-7, with D tentatively TRBD2 (6 bases). V lost 0 bases and J lost 6, with 12 bases in between. This CDR3 has 14 amino acids. Germline CDR1 reads KGHSH; CDR2 reads LQKENI. CDR3 in DNA: TGTGCCAGCTCACCACCGAATGGAGGGGTCGAGCAGTACTTC. Amino acids: CASSPPNGGVEQYF.

V and J are TRBV25-1 and TRBJ2-1, with D maybe TRBD2 (7 bases). V lost 5 bases to trimming and J lost 6 bases, with 26 bases between them. CDR1 and CDR2 from the germline V gene are MGHDK and SYGVNS. The CDR3 length is 18 residues. In DNA form, the CDR3 reads TGTGCCAGCAGTAATCTTGGGGGAGCGGGAAGAGGGGGCAATGAGCAGTTCTTC. This gives the protein CASSNLGGAGRGGNEQFF.

This rearrangement joins TRBV6-5 to TRBJ2-3; no firm D call. The germline gives CDR1 MNHEY, CDR2 SVGAGI. The CDR3 has 11 residues. V lost 2 bases and J lost 6, with 3 bases in between. The CDR3 loop is CASSYMDTQYF. Written as DNA, the CDR3 is TGTGCCAGCAGTTACATGGATACGCAGTATTTT.

Here the CDR3 reads CASSLKGLGLGEQYF. DNA for the CDR3: TGTGCCAGCAGCTTAAAAGGTCTCGGGCTTGGGGAGCAGTACTTC. V gene TRBV7-6 combines with J gene TRBJ2-7; D is unresolved. This CDR3 is 15 amino acids long. Per germline, CDR1 SGHVS and CDR2 FNYEAQ. V lost 2 bases and J 7 bases, leaving 18 bases between the germline ends.

The CDR3 DNA sequence: TGTGCCAGTAGTTGGAACAGGGGCGGCTACACCTTC. Its protein product is CASSWNRGGYTF. The chain couples TRBV19 to TRBJ1-2; TRBD1 aligns across 7 bases. Germline CDR1 is LNHDA and CDR2 is SQIVND (reference sequence). Trimming removed 5 bases from V and 8 bases from J; junction bases left unmatched: 5. The CDR3 length is 12 residues.

V usage is TRBV11-3 and J usage is TRBJ2-3; D is unclear. This CDR3 contains 14 residues. In germline, CDR1 is SGHNT, CDR2 YENEEA. Trimming took off 1 base at V and 2 bases at J, with 7 bases between the two ends. Here the CDR3 reads CASSLGHSTDTQYF. The CDR3 coding sequence is TGTGCCAGCAGCTTAGGCCACTCCACAGATACGCAGTATTTT.

This chain connects TRBV10-3 to TRBJ2-3; 9 bases map to TRBD1. Per germline, CDR1 ENHRY and CDR2 SYGVKD. With V trimmed by 5 bases and J by 1 base, 1 base remained unmatched. This CDR3 has 14 amino acids. In DNA form, the CDR3 reads TGTGCCATCAGTTGGGACAGGGGCACAGATACGCAGTATTTT. It codes for CAISWDRGTDTQYF.

CDR3 DNA sequence: TGTGCCAGCAGCCCAAGCCGGGGGGGCTCGATCGGGGAGCTGTTTTTT. It yields the protein CASSPSRGGSIGELFF. V and J are TRBV7-3 and TRBJ2-2; TRBD2 matches at 8 bases. Germline values: CDR1 SGHTA, CDR2 FQGTGA. V was pared by 5 bases and J by 7 bases, with 12 bases of the junction left unmatched. The CDR3 sequence is 16 residues long.